The 2 T cell receptor beta chains in this list originate from one sample, sequenced in a study of early T cells in non-severe SARS-CoV-2 infection. In TCRdb, the 5' RACE reads were re-called with MiXCR into one record per CDR3 protein. The top ten hold about a fifth of the sample, which has 100,000 to 150,000 distinct CDR3 sequences, about 15% seen once. The sample comprised whole blood. The receptors stem from an adult who was a healthcare worker with PCR-confirmed SARS-CoV-2 infection or an uninfected control (not recorded which).

The chain links TRBV7-8 to TRBJ1-2, with TRBD1 identical over 7 bases. Germline assignment: CDR1 SGHVS and CDR2 FQNEAQ. V trimming: 4 bases; J trimming: 4 bases; junction bases outside the gene matches: 9. The CDR3 loop spans 15 amino acids. In DNA, the CDR3 is TGTGCCAGCAGCTCAGGGACAGCGTCGTTCTATGGCTACACCTTC. Amino acid sequence: CASSSGTASFYGYTF.

This clonotype is a singleton in its sample. At one of its ends the junction is not consistent with the germline gene, which may arise from a read error. The chain recombines TRBV27 with TRBJ1-1; no clear D gene. Germline V lookup: CDR1 MNHEY, CDR2 SMNVEV (reference sequence). There are 12 residues in the CDR3. This CDR3 is CASSYRGTGAFF. The CDR3 region has the DNA TGTGCCAGCTCCTACCGAGGCACTGGAGCTTTCTTT.